This T cell receptor (beta chain) was recovered during a study of regulatory T cells in long-lasting Graves disease. Investigators prepared the TCR beta libraries by applying iRepertoire HTBI primers and Arm-PCR of CDR3 regions. In the source study's methods: Identified across the samples were 60 to 70 TRBV segments and about 14 TRBJ segments. Each CDR3 protein gets one entry after TCRdb re-called the multiplex PCR reads with MiXCR. Here the V and J calls rest on TCRdb's processing, not on the authors' analysis. The sample lists about 440,000 distinct CDR3 sequences, about 15% seen once, with approximately 15% in the top ten. Time point noted: newly diagnosed GD, antithyroid drugs for less than 3 months. PBMCs were the source of the RNA used for TCR sequencing. A few counts support this clonotype. Germline values: CDR1 MNHNS, CDR2 SASEGT. The CDR3 sequence is 13 residues long. Between the trimmed V and J ends, which lost 2 bases and 10 bases, there was a span of 12 bases.

The same sample was also studied in work on T cells in Graves' hyperthyroidism and ophthalmopathy. That study reports: Hyperthyroidism of Graves' type that showed no ophthalmopathy progression within 18 months was stable. The primer set for the first-round RT-PCR of the TCR CDR3 was HTBI. By a 13 V-J model, ophthalmopathy was set apart from stable hyperthyroidism.

This TCR came from a woman in her twenties or thirties with Graves disease. The chain carries TRBV6-1 and TRBJ2-1, with a tentative D call TRBD2 (5 bases). Material: peripheral blood mononuclear cells (PBMCs), obtained at new diagnosis, from a patient treated with antithyroid drugs. The CDR3, as DNA: TGTGCCAGCAGTGAAAACGGCGGGCCCGAGCAGTTCTTC. Residues: CASSENGGPEQFF.